A single count supports the clone carrying this TCR beta chain. Sequencing used immunoSEQ multiplex PCR; TCRdb keeps in-frame clones, though not all of them. The table has some 200,000 clones, 65% to 90% seen once. This sample stems from a study of blood T cell repertoires in COVID-19. Looking at the study overall: Italy, Spain and the United States were the sources of the convalescent and acute COVID-19 samples. Sources were T cells, B-cell-depleted T cells, or PBMCs; the material itself was cDNA or gDNA.

Cohort placement rested on clinical history that participants reported themselves. This CDR3 contains 14 residues. CDR1 SGHAT and CDR2 FQNNGV come from the germline V gene. V gave up 2 bases and J gave up 2 bases, with 9 bases separating them. The sequence came from an older woman with acute COVID-19. The source material was PBMCs or T cells enriched from blood (not recorded which). This rearrangement joins TRBV11-2 to TRBJ2-5; TRBD1 is a possible D gene (5 bases). The CDR3 DNA follows: TGTGCCAGCAGCTTAATCCAGGGACAAGAGACCCAGTACTTC. It translates to CASSLIQGQETQYF.